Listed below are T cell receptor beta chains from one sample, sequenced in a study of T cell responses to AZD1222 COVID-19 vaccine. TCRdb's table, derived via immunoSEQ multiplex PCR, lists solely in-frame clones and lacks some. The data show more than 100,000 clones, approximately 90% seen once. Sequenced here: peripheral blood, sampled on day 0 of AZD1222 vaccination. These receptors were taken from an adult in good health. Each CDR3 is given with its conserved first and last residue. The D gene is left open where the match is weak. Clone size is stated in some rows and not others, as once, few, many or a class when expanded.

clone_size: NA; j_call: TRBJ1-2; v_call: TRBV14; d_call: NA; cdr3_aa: CASSQDHGQGQGYTF; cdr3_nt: TGTGCCAGCAGCCAAGATCACGGTCAAGGGCAGGGCTACACCTTC
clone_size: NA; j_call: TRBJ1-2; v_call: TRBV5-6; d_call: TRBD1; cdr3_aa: CASSLKAGGIGGYTF; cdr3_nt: TGTGCCAGCAGCTTGAAGGCAGGGGGCATTGGTGGCTACACCTTC
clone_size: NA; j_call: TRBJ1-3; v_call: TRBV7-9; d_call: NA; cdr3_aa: CASSASTSGNTIYF; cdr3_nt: TGTGCCAGCAGCGCCAGTACCTCTGGAAACACCATATATTTT
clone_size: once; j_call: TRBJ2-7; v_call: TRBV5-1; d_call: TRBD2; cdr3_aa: CASSNLGLAGRSSYEQYF; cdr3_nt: TGCGCCAGCTCTAACCTAGGACTAGCGGGGCGAAGCTCCTACGAGCAGTACTTC
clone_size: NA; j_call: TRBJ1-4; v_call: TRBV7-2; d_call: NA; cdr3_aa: CASSLARVGGDEKLFF; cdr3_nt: TGTGCCAGCAGCTTAGCCCGGGTCGGAGGGGATGAAAAACTGTTTTTT
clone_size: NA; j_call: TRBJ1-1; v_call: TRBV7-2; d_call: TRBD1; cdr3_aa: CASSTQGAGTEAFF; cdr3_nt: TGTGCCAGCAGCACTCAGGGGGCAGGCACTGAAGCTTTCTTT
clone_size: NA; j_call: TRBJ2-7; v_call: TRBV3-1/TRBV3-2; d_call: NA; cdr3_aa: CASSMGAEQYF; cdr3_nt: TGTGCCAGCAGCATGGGGGCCGAGCAGTACTTC
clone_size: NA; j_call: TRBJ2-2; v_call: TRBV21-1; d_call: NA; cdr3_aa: CASSKGEGELFF; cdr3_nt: TGTGCCAGCAGCAAAGGGGAGGGGGAGCTGTTTTTT
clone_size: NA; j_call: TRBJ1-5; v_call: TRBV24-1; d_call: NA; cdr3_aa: CATSDLGDQPQHF; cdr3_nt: TGTGCCACCAGTGACCTCGGGGATCAGCCCCAGCATTTT
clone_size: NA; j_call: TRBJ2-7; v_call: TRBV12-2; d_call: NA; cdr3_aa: CASRLAGNVSYEQYF; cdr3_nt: TGTGCAAGTCGCTTAGCAGGGAACGTATCCTACGAGCAGTACTTC
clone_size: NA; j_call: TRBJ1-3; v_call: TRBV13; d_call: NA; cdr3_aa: CASSLGTGITAGNTIYF; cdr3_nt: TGTGCCAGCAGCTTAGGGACAGGTATTACCGCTGGAAACACCATATATTTT
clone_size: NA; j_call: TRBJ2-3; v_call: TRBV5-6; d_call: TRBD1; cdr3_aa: CASSPHSGTGAADTQYF; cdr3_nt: TGTGCCAGCAGCCCCCATTCCGGGACAGGGGCAGCGGATACGCAGTATTTT
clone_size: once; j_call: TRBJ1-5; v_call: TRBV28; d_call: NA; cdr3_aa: CASSFTGVRRVSVYSNQPQHF; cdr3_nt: TGTGCCAGCAGTTTCACCGGCGTGCGCAGGGTATCGGTATATAGCAATCAGCCCCAGCATTTT
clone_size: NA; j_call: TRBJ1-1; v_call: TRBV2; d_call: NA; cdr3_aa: CASRPGGGRAFF; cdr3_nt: TGTGCCAGCAGACCTGGGGGCGGTCGAGCTTTCTTT
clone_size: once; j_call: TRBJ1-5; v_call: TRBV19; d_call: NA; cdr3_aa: CASSISGASNQPQHF; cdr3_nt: TGTGCCAGTAGTATATCAGGGGCTAGCAATCAGCCCCAGCATTTT
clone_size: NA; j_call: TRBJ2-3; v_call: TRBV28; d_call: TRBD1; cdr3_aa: CASTLIFGKGASTDTQYF; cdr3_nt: TGTGCCAGCACCCTCATTTTTGGGAAGGGGGCGAGCACAGATACGCAGTATTTT
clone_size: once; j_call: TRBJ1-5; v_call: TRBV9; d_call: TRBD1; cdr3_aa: CASSVGGTGDSNQPQHF; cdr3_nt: TGTGCCAGCAGCGTAGGAGGGACAGGAGATAGCAATCAGCCCCAGCATTTT
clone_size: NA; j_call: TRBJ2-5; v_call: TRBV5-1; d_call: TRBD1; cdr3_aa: CASSVGQGTETQYF; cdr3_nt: TGCGCCAGCAGTGTGGGACAGGGGACGGAGACCCAGTACTTC
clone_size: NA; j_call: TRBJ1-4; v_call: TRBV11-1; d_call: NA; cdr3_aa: CASSLKVTGEKLFF; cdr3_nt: TGTGCCAGCAGCTTAAAAGTGACGGGTGAAAAACTGTTTTTT
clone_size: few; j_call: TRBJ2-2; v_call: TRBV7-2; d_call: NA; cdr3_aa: CASSLVGPNTGELFF; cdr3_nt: TGTGCCAGCAGCTTAGTGGGCCCGAACACCGGGGAGCTGTTTTTT
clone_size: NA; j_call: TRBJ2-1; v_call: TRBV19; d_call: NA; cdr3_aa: CASTPRRGASNEQFF; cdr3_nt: TGTGCCAGCACACCCAGAAGGGGGGCCAGCAATGAGCAGTTCTTC
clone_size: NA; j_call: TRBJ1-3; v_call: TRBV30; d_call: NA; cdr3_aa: CASFPGQTSGNTIYF; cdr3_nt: TGTGCCTCGTTCCCCGGACAAACCTCTGGAAACACCATATATTTT
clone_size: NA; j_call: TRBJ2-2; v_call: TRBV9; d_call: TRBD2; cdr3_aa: CASSPRLAGGRTGELFF; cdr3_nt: TGTGCCAGCAGCCCCAGACTAGCGGGGGGGCGGACCGGGGAGCTGTTTTTT
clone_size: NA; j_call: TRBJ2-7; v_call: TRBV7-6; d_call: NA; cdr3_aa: CASSLRGVNVDEQYF; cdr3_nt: TGTGCCAGCAGCTTACGGGGTGTTAATGTGGACGAGCAGTACTTC
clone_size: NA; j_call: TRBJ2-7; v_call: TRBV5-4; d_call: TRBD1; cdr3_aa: CASSIGQGATYEQYF; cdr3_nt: TGTGCCAGCAGCATAGGACAGGGGGCGACCTACGAGCAGTACTTC
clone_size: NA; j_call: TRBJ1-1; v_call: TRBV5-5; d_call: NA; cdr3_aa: CASSSTGVNTEAFF; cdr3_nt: TGTGCCAGCAGCTCGACTGGTGTCAACACTGAAGCTTTCTTT
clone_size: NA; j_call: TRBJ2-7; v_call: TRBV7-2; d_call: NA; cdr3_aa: CASSLTYEQYF; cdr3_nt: TGTGCCAGCAGCTTGACCTACGAGCAGTACTTC
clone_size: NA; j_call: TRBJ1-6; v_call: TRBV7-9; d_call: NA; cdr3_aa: CASSLTPGPGSPLHF; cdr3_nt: TGTGCCAGCAGCTTAACCCCGGGCCCGGGGTCACCCCTCCACTTT
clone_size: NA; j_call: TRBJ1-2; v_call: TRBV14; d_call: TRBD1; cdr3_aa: CASSPRTGMRYGYTF; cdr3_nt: TGTGCCAGCAGCCCCCGGACAGGGATGCGCTATGGCTACACCTTC
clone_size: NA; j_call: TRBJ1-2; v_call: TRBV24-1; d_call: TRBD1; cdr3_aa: CATSGGDRRYGYTF; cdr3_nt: TGTGCCACCAGTGGGGGGGACAGGAGGTATGGCTACACCTTC
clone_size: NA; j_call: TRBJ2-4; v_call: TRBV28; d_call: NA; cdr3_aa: CASSFSPVRSLAKNIQYF; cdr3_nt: TGTGCCAGCAGTTTTTCCCCCGTAAGGTCTTTAGCCAAAAACATTCAGTACTTC
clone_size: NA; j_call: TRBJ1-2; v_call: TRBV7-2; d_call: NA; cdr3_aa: CASSLGRALNYGYTF; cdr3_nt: TGTGCCAGCAGCTTAGGGAGGGCCCTTAACTATGGCTACACCTTC
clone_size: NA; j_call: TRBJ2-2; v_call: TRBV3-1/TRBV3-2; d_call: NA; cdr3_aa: CASSQRGPNTGELFF; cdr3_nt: TGTGCCAGCAGCCAGAGGGGACCAAACACCGGGGAGCTGTTTTTT
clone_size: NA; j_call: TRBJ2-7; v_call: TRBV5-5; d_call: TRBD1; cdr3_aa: CASSRRDRAYEQYF; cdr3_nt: TGTGCCAGCAGCCGCCGGGACAGGGCCTACGAGCAGTACTTC
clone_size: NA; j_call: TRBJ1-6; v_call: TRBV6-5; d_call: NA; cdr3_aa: CASSPDRSAPLHF; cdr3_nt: TGTGCCAGCAGTCCTGACAGGTCGGCACCCCTCCACTTT
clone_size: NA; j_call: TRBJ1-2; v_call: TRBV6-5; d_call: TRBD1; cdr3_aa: CASSQTRTGNGYTF; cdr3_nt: TGTGCCAGCAGTCAAACTCGGACAGGGAATGGCTACACCTTC
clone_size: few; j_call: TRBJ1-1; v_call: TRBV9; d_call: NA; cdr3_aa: CASSVYRTGTEAFF; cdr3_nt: TGTGCCAGCAGCGTATACAGGACGGGGACTGAAGCTTTCTTT